Reported below is one TCR beta chain. TCRdb analysed the 5' RACE reads with MiXCR anew, one entry per CDR3 protein. The sample lists more than 85,000 distinct CDR3 sequences, around 17% seen once, with roughly 1.2% in the top ten. This sample was included in a study of early T cells in non-severe SARS-CoV-2 infection. With V trimmed by 5 bases and J by 5 bases, 11 bases remained unmatched. The V gene's germline CDR1 is MNHNS and CDR2 SASEGT. CDR3 length: 16 residues. The V gene is TRBV6-1, the J gene TRBJ1-1, with TRBD1 matching over 10 bases. This TCR was sampled from an adult who was a healthcare worker with PCR-confirmed SARS-CoV-2 infection or an uninfected control (not recorded which). Sequenced input: whole blood. The CDR3 is CASSIQDRGFVTEAFF. As DNA, the CDR3 is TGTGCCAGCAGTATACAGGACAGGGGGTTCGTTACTGAAGCTTTCTTT.